The 19 T cell receptor beta chains below were found in one sample sequenced in a study of T-cell reconstitution after alpha-beta-depleted transplantation in children. Unique molecular identifiers featured in how the TCRbeta library was prepared. MiXCR, run by TCRdb on the PCR reads, gives a single entry per CDR3 protein. The sample lists about 340,000 distinct CDR3 sequences; approximately 10% were seen once. The starting material was PBMCs from the stem cell graft donor, obtained from the stem cell graft. These receptor sequences come from a human donor who donated a stem cell graft to a child with acute lymphoblastic leukemia.

The J gene is TRBJ2-7, the V gene TRBV12-5; D gene uncertain. This CDR3 is 14 amino acids long. V was pared by 1 base and J by 2 bases, with 9 bases between. Germline CDR1 reads LGHNT; CDR2 reads FRNRAP. The CDR3 DNA follows: TGTGCTAGTGGTTTGGCTGACATACCCTACGAGCAGTACTTC. It translates to CASGLADIPYEQYF.

On this clonotype itself: One end of the junction is discordant with germline, which a read error may explain. The genes are TRBV5-1 and TRBJ2-1; D call uncertain. Germline-derived CDR1 and CDR2 are SGHRS and YFSETQ. This CDR3 is built from 12 residues. CDR3 nucleotide sequence: TGCGCCAGCATCTTGGCCGACAATGAGCAGTTCTTC. Residues: CASILADNEQFF.

The table lists this clonotype with a few counts. The chain combines TRBV28 with TRBJ1-6; maybe TRBD1 (6 bases). The V gene lost 3 bases and the J gene lost 5 bases, with 11 bases spanning the gap. Germline CDR1 is MDHEN and CDR2 is SYDVKM. This CDR3 is 15 amino acids long. The CDR3 here is CASSFPGQNNSPLHF. In nucleotides, the CDR3 is TGTGCCAGCAGTTTCCCGGGACAAAATAATTCACCCCTCCACTTT. The full variable domain, completed using reference TRBV28 and TRBJ1-6, is DVKVTQSSRYLVKRTGEKVFLECVQDMDHENMFWYRQDPGLGLRLIYFSYDVKMKEKGDIPEGYSVSREKKERFSLILESASTNQTSMYLCASSFPGQNNSPLHFGNGTRLTVT.

V usage is TRBV11-1 and J usage is TRBJ2-1; 14 bases map to TRBD2. The trim removed 5 bases at V and 9 bases at J, leaving 15 bases unmatched. This CDR3 spans 18 amino acids. Germline V CDR1 and CDR2: SGHAT, FQDESV (reference sequence). The CDR3, as DNA: TGTGCCAGCAGCCGAATACCGGGACTAGCGGGAGTTGGGGGTGAGCAGTTCTTC. Encoded protein: CASSRIPGLAGVGGEQFF.

This clonotype was seen only once. The CDR3 spells CASVPGVVKNYGYTF. CDR3 nucleotides: TGTGCCAGCGTCCCAGGGGTGGTAAAGAACTATGGCTACACCTTC. The V call is TRBV18, the J call TRBJ1-2; perhaps TRBD1 as D (6 bases). V was shortened by 8 bases and J by 2 bases, with 18 bases between the two germline ends. The germline V gene encodes CDR1 KGHSH and CDR2 LQKENI. The CDR3 runs 15 residues.

The sample holds a few counts of this clonotype. This chain links TRBV12-3 or TRBV12-4 with TRBJ2-2; 9 positions match TRBD2. V was pared by 2 bases and J by 7 bases, with 8 bases of the junction left unmatched. The length of the CDR3 is 16 residues. CDR3 coding DNA: TGTGCCAGCAGTTTACCCTACGCGGGAGGGAGCGGGGAGCTGTTTTTT. Translating it yields CASSLPYAGGSGELFF.

This clonotype came up a few times. The chain joins TRBV28 to TRBJ1-5, with D unresolved. Trimming stripped 4 bases from V and 4 bases from J, with 14 bases between. CDR3 size: 15 residues. Germline V gene data show CDR1 as MDHEN and CDR2 as SYDVKM. The CDR3 DNA reads TGTGCCAGCAGTTCCCCCCCAGTGGGAAATCAGCCCCAGCATTTT. It yields the protein CASSSPPVGNQPQHF.

The chain uses TRBV25-1 and TRBJ2-7; 9 positions agree with TRBD1. The CDR3 loop spans 15 amino acids. Germline V gives CDR1 MGHDK, CDR2 SYGVNS. The J segment lost 3 bases and the V segment lost 6 bases, leaving 9 bases of the junction unmatched. As DNA, the CDR3 is TGTGCCAGCAGCTCCCGGGACAGGGTCTTCTACGAGCAGTACTTC. It translates to CASSSRDRVFYEQYF.

This clonotype occurred a few times. The DNA for the CDR3 is TGCAGTGCTACCTCAGACGAGAGCGGGGGAATCTCCCTTCACTCAGAGACCCAGTACTTC. This translates into CSATSDESGGISLHSETQYF. The V gene is TRBV20-1, the J gene TRBJ2-5; 8 bases are a match to TRBD2. The V gene end was trimmed by 4 bases and the J gene end by 4 bases; junction bases not matched to a gene: 26. Germline loops: CDR1 DFQATT, CDR2 SNEGSKA (reference sequence). The CDR3 is made up of 20 amino acids.

This clonotype showed up just a few times. V is TRBV24-1 and J is TRBJ2-1, with TRBD2 matching 8 bases. CDR3 length: 16 residues. Germline V gene lookup returns CDR1 KGHDR and CDR2 SFDVKD. The trim removed 4 bases at V and 0 bases at J, leaving 4 bases unmatched. The CDR3 region has the DNA TGTGCCACCAGTGACCCTAGCGGGTTCTCCTACAATGAGCAGTTCTTC. Its protein product is CATSDPSGFSYNEQFF.

The J gene is TRBJ2-2, the V gene TRBV6-2 or TRBV6-3; D not certain. The CDR3 has 14 residues. Trimming pared 0 bases from V and 1 base from J, leaving 3 bases between. Looked up from germline, CDR1 is MNHEY and CDR2 is SVGEGT. The CDR3 sequence: CASSYSLNTGELFF. In DNA form, the CDR3 reads TGTGCCAGCAGTTACTCCCTGAACACCGGGGAGCTGTTTTTT.

This clonotype appeared many times. The chain employs TRBV5-6 and TRBJ1-2; 8 bases match TRBD1. Trimming took 2 bases from V and 5 from J; bases not matched to a gene: 11. In germline, CDR1 is SGHDT, CDR2 YYEEEE. The CDR3 is 16 amino acids. CDR3 sequence (DNA): TGTGCCAGCAGCTTCGGGACAGGAATCATGATTTATGGCTACACCTTC. This codes for CASSFGTGIMIYGYTF.

V gene TRBV6-2 or TRBV6-3 combines with J gene TRBJ2-3; D is unclear. V lost 0 bases and J 6 bases, leaving 10 bases between the germline ends. CDR3 size: 14 residues. Germline CDR1 reads MNHEY; CDR2 reads SVGEGT. CDR3 in DNA: TGTGCCAGCAGTTACTCGAAGAGTCTTGATACGCAGTATTTT. As protein: CASSYSKSLDTQYF.

This clonotype has a count of ten or more. V usage is TRBV29-1 and J usage is TRBJ2-1; D not certain. CDR1 and CDR2 from the germline V gene are SQVTM and ANQGSEA. Trimming took 5 bases from V and 8 from J, leaving 22 bases between them. This CDR3 region has 15 residues. CDR3 DNA: TGCAGCGTTCGTTACCATTCTAGTGCCCTCGATGAGCAGTTCTTC. This translates into CSVRYHSSALDEQFF.

V and J are TRBV3-1 and TRBJ2-1; a possible D gene is TRBD2 (6 bases). From germline, CDR1 is LGHDT and CDR2 YNNKEL (reference sequence). V dropped 6 bases and J dropped 9 bases, with 12 bases sitting between them. CDR3 size: 12 residues. For the CDR3, the DNA is TGTGCCAGCAGGTACGGGACTGCTGAGCAGTTCTTC. Protein product: CASRYGTAEQFF.

This clonotype has just a few counts. CDR3 DNA sequence: TGTGCCAGCAGTTCGGCCCAGGGGGCGCGTGGCTACACCTTC. It yields the protein CASSSAQGARGYTF. This chain joins TRBV28 and TRBJ1-2; 8 nucleotides line up with TRBD1. The germline V gene encodes CDR1 MDHEN and CDR2 SYDVKM. J lost 7 bases, V lost 4 bases, and 8 bases had no gene match. The CDR3 is made up of 14 amino acids.

This clonotype was recorded a few times. V usage is TRBV7-9 and J usage is TRBJ2-1; 11 bases agree with TRBD2. The V gene end was trimmed by 6 bases and the J gene end by 5 bases; junction bases not matched to a gene: 6. The germline V gene encodes CDR1 SEHNR and CDR2 FQNEAQ (reference sequence). The CDR3 covers 15 residues. In DNA form, the CDR3 reads TGTGCCAGCAGGACCGGGACTAGCGGCAACAATGAGCAGTTCTTC. Translation gives CASRTGTSGNNEQFF.

This clonotype was seen many times. The rearrangement uses TRBV5-6 and TRBJ2-1; 9 bases map to TRBD2. Trimming at V came to 1 base and at J to 8 bases, leaving 10 bases not matched to a gene. Germline CDR1 and CDR2: SGHDT and YYEEEE. The CDR3 extends over 16 amino acids. CDR3 in amino acids: CASSLMGSSGNYEQFF. The CDR3 coding sequence is TGTGCCAGCAGCTTGATGGGGTCTAGCGGGAACTATGAGCAGTTCTTC.

The rearrangement uses TRBV20-1 and TRBJ1-1; D is unresolved. Germline lookup yields CDR1 DFQATT and CDR2 SNEGSKA (reference sequence). Trimming removed 5 bases from V and 8 bases from J, with 21 bases in between. CDR3 length: 14 amino acids. CDR3 in DNA: TGCAGTGCTGCGAAGCAGGTTTTTCTTTCCGAAGCTTTCTTT. Translation gives CSAAKQVFLSEAFF.